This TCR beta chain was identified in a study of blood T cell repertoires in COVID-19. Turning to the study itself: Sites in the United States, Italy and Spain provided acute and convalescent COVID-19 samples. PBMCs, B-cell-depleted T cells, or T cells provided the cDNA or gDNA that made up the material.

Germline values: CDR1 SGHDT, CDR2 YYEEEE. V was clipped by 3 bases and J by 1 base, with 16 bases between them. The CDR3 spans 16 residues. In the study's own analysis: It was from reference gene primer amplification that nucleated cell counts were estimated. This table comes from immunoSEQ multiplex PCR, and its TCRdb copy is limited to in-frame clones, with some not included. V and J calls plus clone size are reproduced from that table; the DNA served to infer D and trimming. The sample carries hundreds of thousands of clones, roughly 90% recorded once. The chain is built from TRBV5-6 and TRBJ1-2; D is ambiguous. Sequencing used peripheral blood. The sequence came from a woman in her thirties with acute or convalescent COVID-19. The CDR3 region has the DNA TGTGCCAGCAGCTCAGAAGTAGGGCGGGATAACTATGGCTACACCTTC. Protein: CASSSEVGRDNYGYTF.